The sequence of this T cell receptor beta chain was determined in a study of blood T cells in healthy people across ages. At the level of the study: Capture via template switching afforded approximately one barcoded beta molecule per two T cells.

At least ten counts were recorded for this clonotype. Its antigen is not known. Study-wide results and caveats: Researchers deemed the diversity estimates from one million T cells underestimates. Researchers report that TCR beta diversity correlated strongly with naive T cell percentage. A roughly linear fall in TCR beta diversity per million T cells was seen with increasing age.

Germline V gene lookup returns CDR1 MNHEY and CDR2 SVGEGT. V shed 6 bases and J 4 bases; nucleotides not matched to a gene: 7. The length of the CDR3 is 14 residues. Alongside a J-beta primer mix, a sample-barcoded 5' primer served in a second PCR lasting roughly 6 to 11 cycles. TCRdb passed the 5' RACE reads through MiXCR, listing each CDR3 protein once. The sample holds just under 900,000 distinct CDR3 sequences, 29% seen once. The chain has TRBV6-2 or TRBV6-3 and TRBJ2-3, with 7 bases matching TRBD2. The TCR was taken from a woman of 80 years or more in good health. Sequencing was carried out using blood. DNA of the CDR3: TGTGCCAGCAGACGATCGACTAGCCCAGATACGCAGTATTTT. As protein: CASRRSTSPDTQYF.